A selection of T cell receptor beta chains follows, all from one sample in a study of cytomegalovirus exposure and HLA in healthy donors. Sequencing was performed with immunoSEQ multiplex PCR; in TCRdb, only in-frame clones are kept and a portion is missing. The table lists about 120,000 clones, around 81% of them singletons. The sample consisted of PBMCs. The source is a woman under 40 in good health and CMV-seronegative. Both conserved end residues are part of each CDR3. The D gene is left open where the match is weak. For some rows the clone size is stated as once, few or many, or as a class when expanded; others skip it.

J gene: TRBJ2-7; clone size: NA; D gene: TRBD2; V gene: TRBV27; CDR3 protein: CASSFGGLDEQYF; CDR3 DNA: TGTGCCAGCAGTTTTGGGGGACTAGACGAGCAGTACTTC
J gene: TRBJ2-1; clone size: NA; D gene: TRBD1; V gene: TRBV19; CDR3 protein: CASSPPGQTYNEQFF; CDR3 DNA: TGTGCCAGTAGCCCTCCGGGACAGACCTACAATGAGCAGTTCTTC
J gene: TRBJ1-6; clone size: NA; D gene: NA; V gene: TRBV5-1; CDR3 protein: CASSLEAGVMDSPLHF; CDR3 DNA: TGCGCCAGCAGCTTGGAGGCAGGGGTGATGGATTCACCCCTCCACTTT
J gene: TRBJ1-5; clone size: NA; D gene: TRBD1; V gene: TRBV18; CDR3 protein: CASSPQATGGGGGQPQHF; CDR3 DNA: TGTGCCAGCTCACCACAAGCCACAGGGGGAGGGGGTGGTCAGCCCCAGCATTTT
J gene: TRBJ2-3; clone size: NA; D gene: TRBD1; V gene: TRBV19; CDR3 protein: CASSIVGTGVDTQYF; CDR3 DNA: TGTGCCAGTAGTATAGTTGGGACAGGGGTCGATACGCAGTATTTT
J gene: TRBJ1-1; clone size: NA; D gene: NA; V gene: TRBV6-1; CDR3 protein: CASSDSNRYYTEAFF; CDR3 DNA: TGTGCCAGCAGTGATTCAAACAGGTACTACACTGAAGCTTTCTTT
J gene: TRBJ2-7; clone size: NA; D gene: NA; V gene: TRBV27; CDR3 protein: CASSLSGAGSYEQYF; CDR3 DNA: TGTGCCAGCAGTTTATCTGGGGCCGGCTCCTACGAGCAGTACTTC
J gene: TRBJ1-1; clone size: NA; D gene: NA; V gene: TRBV7-8; CDR3 protein: CASSPERAVSTEAFF; CDR3 DNA: TGTGCCAGCAGCCCAGAGAGGGCAGTTTCCACTGAAGCTTTCTTT
J gene: TRBJ2-5; clone size: NA; D gene: TRBD2; V gene: TRBV10-3; CDR3 protein: CAIRGGEGWTQYF; CDR3 DNA: TGTGCCATCAGGGGAGGGGAGGGGTGGACCCAGTACTTC
J gene: TRBJ2-7; clone size: NA; D gene: TRBD1; V gene: TRBV30; CDR3 protein: CAWSLRTGTEQYF; CDR3 DNA: TGTGCCTGGAGTCTAAGGACAGGGACGGAGCAGTACTTC
J gene: TRBJ2-7; clone size: NA; D gene: NA; V gene: TRBV28; CDR3 protein: CASSVIGVSYEQYF; CDR3 DNA: TGTGCCAGCAGTGTTATAGGGGTCTCCTACGAGCAGTACTTC
J gene: TRBJ1-2; clone size: NA; D gene: TRBD1; V gene: TRBV18; CDR3 protein: CASSALTGSAGYTF; CDR3 DNA: TGTGCCAGCTCAGCGCTGACAGGGTCTGCTGGCTACACCTTC
J gene: TRBJ2-4; clone size: NA; D gene: TRBD2; V gene: TRBV19; CDR3 protein: CASSPGLAGNKNIQYF; CDR3 DNA: TGTGCCAGTAGTCCAGGACTAGCGGGGAACAAAAACATTCAGTACTTC
J gene: TRBJ2-7; clone size: NA; D gene: TRBD1; V gene: TRBV27; CDR3 protein: CASSFETGRDEQYF; CDR3 DNA: TGTGCCAGCAGTTTTGAGACAGGGCGGGACGAGCAGTACTTC
J gene: TRBJ2-5; clone size: few; D gene: TRBD1; V gene: TRBV7-9; CDR3 protein: CASSSRGPETQYF; CDR3 DNA: TGTGCCAGCAGCTCCAGGGGGCCAGAGACCCAGTACTTC
J gene: TRBJ2-1; clone size: once; D gene: NA; V gene: TRBV25-1; CDR3 protein: CASRPSGYNEQFF; CDR3 DNA: TGTGCCAGCCGTCCCAGCGGCTACAATGAGCAGTTCTTC
J gene: TRBJ2-1; clone size: once; D gene: TRBD1; V gene: TRBV7-9; CDR3 protein: CAVPGQDSYNEQFF; CDR3 DNA: TGTGCCGTCCCCGGACAGGACTCCTACAATGAGCAGTTCTTC
J gene: TRBJ1-2; clone size: NA; D gene: TRBD1; V gene: TRBV5-1; CDR3 protein: CASSSGQGAEGYTF; CDR3 DNA: TGCGCCAGCAGCTCGGGACAGGGGGCGGAAGGCTACACCTTC
J gene: TRBJ1-4; clone size: few; D gene: NA; V gene: TRBV7-9; CDR3 protein: CASSLVFREEEKLFF; CDR3 DNA: TGTGCCAGCAGCTTAGTCTTCAGGGAGGAGGAAAAACTGTTTTTT
J gene: TRBJ2-5; clone size: NA; D gene: TRBD1; V gene: TRBV28; CDR3 protein: CASSPLGTGGVQQETQYF; CDR3 DNA: TGTGCCAGCAGTCCCCTAGGGACAGGGGGCGTACAACAAGAGACCCAGTACTTC
J gene: TRBJ2-7; clone size: NA; D gene: TRBD1; V gene: TRBV6-1; CDR3 protein: CASRDLTGSGDEQYF; CDR3 DNA: TGTGCCAGCAGGGACCTGACAGGGTCCGGAGACGAGCAGTACTTC
J gene: TRBJ2-7; clone size: NA; D gene: TRBD1; V gene: TRBV19; CDR3 protein: CASTGGVFHEQYF; CDR3 DNA: TGTGCCAGTACAGGGGGCGTTTTCCACGAGCAGTACTTC
J gene: TRBJ2-5; clone size: NA; D gene: TRBD2; V gene: TRBV2; CDR3 protein: CASSGVLAGVEKTQYF; CDR3 DNA: TGTGCCAGCAGTGGGGTCTTAGCGGGAGTGGAAAAGACCCAGTACTTC
J gene: TRBJ2-7; clone size: NA; D gene: TRBD2; V gene: TRBV28; CDR3 protein: CASSSKPGLADFF; CDR3 DNA: TGTGCCAGCAGTTCCAAACCGGGACTAGCGGACTTCTTC
J gene: TRBJ1-5; clone size: few; D gene: NA; V gene: TRBV6-1; CDR3 protein: CASWGATSNQPQHF; CDR3 DNA: TGTGCCAGCTGGGGCGCGACCTCCAATCAGCCCCAGCATTTT
J gene: TRBJ2-2; clone size: NA; D gene: TRBD2; V gene: TRBV28; CDR3 protein: CASSRPIAGDTGELFF; CDR3 DNA: TGTGCCAGCAGTCGTCCGATAGCGGGAGATACCGGGGAGCTGTTTTTT
J gene: TRBJ1-5; clone size: NA; D gene: NA; V gene: TRBV30; CDR3 protein: CAWSSRGNQPQHF; CDR3 DNA: TGTGCCTGGAGTTCCCGCGGCAATCAGCCCCAGCATTTT
J gene: TRBJ1-5; clone size: NA; D gene: TRBD1; V gene: TRBV6-1; CDR3 protein: CASMRQGSQPQHF; CDR3 DNA: TGTGCCAGCATGAGACAGGGGAGTCAGCCCCAGCATTTT
J gene: TRBJ1-2; clone size: NA; D gene: TRBD1; V gene: TRBV27; CDR3 protein: CASSPTSGTGMGYGYTF; CDR3 DNA: TGTGCCAGCAGTCCTACTTCCGGGACAGGGATGGGCTATGGCTACACCTTC
J gene: TRBJ1-3; clone size: NA; D gene: NA; V gene: TRBV6-1; CDR3 protein: CASMWSSGNTIYF; CDR3 DNA: TGTGCCAGCATGTGGAGCTCTGGAAACACCATATATTTT
J gene: TRBJ2-4; clone size: NA; D gene: NA; V gene: TRBV6-6; CDR3 protein: CASAGVWATDIQYF; CDR3 DNA: TGTGCCAGCGCCGGGGTTTGGGCTACGGACATTCAGTACTTC
J gene: TRBJ2-3; clone size: NA; D gene: NA; V gene: TRBV5-1; CDR3 protein: CASSLEPGDTQYF; CDR3 DNA: TGCGCCAGCAGCTTGGAGCCGGGAGATACGCAGTATTTT
J gene: TRBJ1-1; clone size: NA; D gene: TRBD1; V gene: TRBV5-5; CDR3 protein: CASSPGQGRAEAFF; CDR3 DNA: TGTGCCAGCAGCCCGGGACAGGGGAGGGCTGAAGCTTTCTTT
J gene: TRBJ2-1; clone size: NA; D gene: NA; V gene: TRBV5-1; CDR3 protein: CASSLGAGEQFF; CDR3 DNA: TGCGCCAGCAGCTTGGGCGCGGGTGAGCAGTTCTTC
J gene: TRBJ2-1; clone size: NA; D gene: TRBD2; V gene: TRBV27; CDR3 protein: CASSFHTGTSDYNEQFF; CDR3 DNA: TGTGCCAGCAGTTTCCATACCGGGACTAGCGACTACAATGAGCAGTTCTTC
J gene: TRBJ2-1; clone size: NA; D gene: NA; V gene: TRBV11-2; CDR3 protein: CASSPQSAGVQFF; CDR3 DNA: TGTGCCAGCAGCCCCCAATCGGCAGGGGTGCAGTTCTTC
J gene: TRBJ2-1; clone size: NA; D gene: TRBD2; V gene: TRBV4-3; CDR3 protein: CASSRTSGSSYNEQFF; CDR3 DNA: TGCGCCAGCAGCCGGACTAGCGGGAGTTCCTACAATGAGCAGTTCTTC
J gene: TRBJ1-3; clone size: NA; D gene: NA; V gene: TRBV7-2; CDR3 protein: CASTLGGISGNTIYF; CDR3 DNA: TGTGCCAGCACCCTTGGGGGGATCTCTGGAAACACCATATATTTT
J gene: TRBJ2-1; clone size: NA; D gene: TRBD2; V gene: TRBV9; CDR3 protein: CASSHGRRSYNEQFF; CDR3 DNA: TGTGCCAGCAGCCACGGGAGGAGATCCTACAATGAGCAGTTCTTC
J gene: TRBJ1-4; clone size: once; D gene: NA; V gene: TRBV5-1; CDR3 protein: CASSLGQRDEKLFF; CDR3 DNA: TGCGCCAGCAGCTTGGGGCAGCGGGATGAAAAACTGTTTTTT
J gene: TRBJ2-3; clone size: NA; D gene: TRBD1; V gene: TRBV28; CDR3 protein: CASSPDRVGTDTQYF; CDR3 DNA: TGTGCCAGCAGTCCGGACAGGGTTGGCACAGATACGCAGTATTTT
J gene: TRBJ1-2; clone size: NA; D gene: NA; V gene: TRBV28; CDR3 protein: CASTSGQNYGYTF; CDR3 DNA: TGTGCCAGCACATCAGGCCAAAACTATGGCTACACCTTC
J gene: TRBJ2-1; clone size: NA; D gene: TRBD2; V gene: TRBV6-5; CDR3 protein: CASSYAGTSGGNEQFF; CDR3 DNA: TGTGCCAGCAGTTACGCCGGGACTAGCGGGGGCAATGAGCAGTTCTTC
J gene: TRBJ2-5; clone size: NA; D gene: TRBD2; V gene: TRBV7-9; CDR3 protein: CASSLGGTSGSQETQYF; CDR3 DNA: TGTGCCAGCAGCTTAGGGGGGACTAGCGGGTCTCAAGAGACCCAGTACTTC
J gene: TRBJ2-7; clone size: NA; D gene: TRBD2; V gene: TRBV5-1; CDR3 protein: CASSLGLAGSSYEQYF; CDR3 DNA: TGCGCCAGCAGCTTGGGACTAGCGGGGAGCTCCTACGAGCAGTACTTC
J gene: TRBJ1-5; clone size: few; D gene: NA; V gene: TRBV2; CDR3 protein: CASSTGGINQPQHF; CDR3 DNA: TGTGCCAGCAGTACTGGGGGGATCAATCAGCCCCAGCATTTT
J gene: TRBJ2-1; clone size: NA; D gene: NA; V gene: TRBV6-6; CDR3 protein: CASSYLGQENEQFF; CDR3 DNA: TGTGCCAGCAGTTACTTGGGACAAGAGAATGAGCAGTTCTTC
J gene: TRBJ2-1; clone size: NA; D gene: NA; V gene: TRBV27; CDR3 protein: CASSLAPQDPVSDEQFF; CDR3 DNA: TGTGCCAGCAGTTTAGCCCCACAGGACCCCGTAAGTGATGAGCAGTTCTTC
J gene: TRBJ1-3; clone size: NA; D gene: NA; V gene: TRBV5-1; CDR3 protein: CASSLRAEGAGNTIYF; CDR3 DNA: TGCGCCAGCAGCTTGAGGGCAGAGGGAGCGGGAAACACCATATATTTT
J gene: TRBJ2-7; clone size: once; D gene: TRBD2; V gene: TRBV15; CDR3 protein: CATSSSGGIYEQYF; CDR3 DNA: TGTGCCACCAGCAGTAGCGGGGGGATTTACGAGCAGTACTTC
J gene: TRBJ2-7; clone size: NA; D gene: NA; V gene: TRBV5-1; CDR3 protein: CASSSGGRNEQYF; CDR3 DNA: TGCGCCAGCAGCTCGGGGGGCAGGAACGAGCAGTACTTC
J gene: TRBJ1-3; clone size: few; D gene: NA; V gene: TRBV7-9; CDR3 protein: CASSLGTDSGNTIYF; CDR3 DNA: TGTGCCAGCAGCTTAGGGACAGACTCTGGAAACACCATATATTTT
J gene: TRBJ2-1; clone size: once; D gene: TRBD2; V gene: TRBV2; CDR3 protein: CACSTGTSGSSSYNEQFF; CDR3 DNA: TGTGCCTGCTCTACCGGGACTAGCGGATCAAGCTCCTACAATGAGCAGTTCTTC
J gene: TRBJ2-2; clone size: NA; D gene: TRBD1; V gene: TRBV5-6; CDR3 protein: CASSFSGQGPNTGELFF; CDR3 DNA: TGTGCCAGCAGCTTTTCGGGACAGGGGCCGAACACCGGGGAGCTGTTTTTT
J gene: TRBJ1-5; clone size: once; D gene: TRBD1; V gene: TRBV5-8; CDR3 protein: CASSLGTQGVGNQPQHF; CDR3 DNA: TGTGCCAGCAGCTTGGGAACCCAGGGGGTAGGCAATCAGCCCCAGCATTTT
J gene: TRBJ2-7; clone size: NA; D gene: TRBD2; V gene: TRBV5-1; CDR3 protein: CASSLVSGEGQYF; CDR3 DNA: TGCGCCAGCAGCTTGGTTTCGGGGGAGGGGCAGTACTTC